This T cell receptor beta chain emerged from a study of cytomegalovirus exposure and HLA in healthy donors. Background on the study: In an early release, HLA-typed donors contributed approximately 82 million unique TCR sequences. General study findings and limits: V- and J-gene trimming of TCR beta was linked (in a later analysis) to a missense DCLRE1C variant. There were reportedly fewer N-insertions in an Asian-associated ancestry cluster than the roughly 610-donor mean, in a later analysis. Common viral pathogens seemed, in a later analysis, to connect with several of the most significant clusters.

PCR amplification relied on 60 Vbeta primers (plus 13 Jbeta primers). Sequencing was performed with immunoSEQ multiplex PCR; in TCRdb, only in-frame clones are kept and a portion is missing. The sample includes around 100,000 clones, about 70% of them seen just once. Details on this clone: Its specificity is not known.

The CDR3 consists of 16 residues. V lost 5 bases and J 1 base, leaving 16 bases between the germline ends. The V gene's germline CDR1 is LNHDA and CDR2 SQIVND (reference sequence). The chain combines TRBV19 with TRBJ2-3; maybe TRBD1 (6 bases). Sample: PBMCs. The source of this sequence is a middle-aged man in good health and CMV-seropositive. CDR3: CASSSTPGQRTDTQYF. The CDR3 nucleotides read TGTGCCAGTAGTTCCACCCCTGGACAGCGCACAGATACGCAGTATTTT.